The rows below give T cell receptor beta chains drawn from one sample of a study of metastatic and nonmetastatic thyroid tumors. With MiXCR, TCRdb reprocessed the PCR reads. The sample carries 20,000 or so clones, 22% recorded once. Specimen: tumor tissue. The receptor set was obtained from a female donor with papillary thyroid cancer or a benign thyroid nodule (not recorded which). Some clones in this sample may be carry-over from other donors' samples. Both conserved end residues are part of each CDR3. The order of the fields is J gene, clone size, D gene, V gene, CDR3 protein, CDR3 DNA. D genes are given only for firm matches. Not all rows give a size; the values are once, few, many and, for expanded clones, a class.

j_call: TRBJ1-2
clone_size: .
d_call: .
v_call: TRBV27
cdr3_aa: CASSLPALTYGYTF
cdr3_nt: TGTGCCAGCAGTTTACCCGCACTGACATATGGCTACACCTTC

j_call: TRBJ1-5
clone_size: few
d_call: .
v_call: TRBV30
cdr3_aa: CAWSRGYNSNQPQHF
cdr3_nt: TGTGCCTGGAGTAGAGGGTACAATAGCAATCAGCCCCAGCATTTT

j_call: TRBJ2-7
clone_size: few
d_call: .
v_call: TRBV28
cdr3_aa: CASSHYEQYF
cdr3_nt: TGTGCCAGCAGTCACTACGAGCAGTACTTC

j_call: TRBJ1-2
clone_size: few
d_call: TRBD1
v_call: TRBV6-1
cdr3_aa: CASKTGVRGYTF
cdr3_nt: TGTGCCAGCAAGACAGGGGTTAGGGGCTACACCTTC

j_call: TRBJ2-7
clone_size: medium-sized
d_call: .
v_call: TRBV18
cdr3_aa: CASSRGVGYEQYF
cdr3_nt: TGTGCCAGCTCAAGGGGCGTTGGCTACGAGCAGTACTTC

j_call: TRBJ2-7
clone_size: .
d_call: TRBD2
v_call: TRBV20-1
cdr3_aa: CSAAPSARTSGSFQYF
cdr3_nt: TGCAGTGCTGCTCCCTCTGCCCGGACTAGCGGGAGCTTCCAGTACTTC

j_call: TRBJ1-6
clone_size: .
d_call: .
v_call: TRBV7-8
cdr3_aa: CASSLPTRNSPLHF
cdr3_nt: TGTGCCAGCAGCTTACCGACACGTAATTCACCCCTCCACTTT

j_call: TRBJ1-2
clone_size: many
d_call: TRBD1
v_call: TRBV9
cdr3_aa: CASSPQGGGSGYTF
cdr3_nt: TGTGCCAGCAGCCCCCAAGGAGGGGGCAGTGGCTACACCTTC

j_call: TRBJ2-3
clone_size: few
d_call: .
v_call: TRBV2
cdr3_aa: CASSESGSSTDTQYF
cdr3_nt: TGTGCCAGCAGTGAATCGGGCAGTAGCACAGATACGCAGTATTTT

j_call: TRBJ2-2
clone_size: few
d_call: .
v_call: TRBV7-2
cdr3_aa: CASSFSGNTGELFF
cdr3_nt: TGTGCCAGCAGCTTCTCCGGGAACACCGGGGAGCTGTTTTTT

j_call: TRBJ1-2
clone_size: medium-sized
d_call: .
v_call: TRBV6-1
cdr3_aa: CASRTGSGYTF
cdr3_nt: TGTGCCAGCAGAACGGGGTCGGGCTACACCTTC

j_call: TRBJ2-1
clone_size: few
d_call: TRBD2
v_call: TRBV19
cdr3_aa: CASSRLAGAYNEQFF
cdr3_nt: TGTGCCAGTAGCCGACTAGCGGGAGCCTACAATGAGCAGTTCTTC

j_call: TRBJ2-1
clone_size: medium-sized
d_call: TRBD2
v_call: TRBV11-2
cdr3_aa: CASSPETSGRASNEQFF
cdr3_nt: TGTGCCAGCAGCCCAGAAACTAGCGGGAGGGCCAGCAATGAGCAGTTCTTC

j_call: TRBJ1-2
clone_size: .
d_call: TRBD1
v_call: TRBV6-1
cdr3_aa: CASSEKGARYGYTF
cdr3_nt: TGTGCCAGCAGTGAGAAGGGGGCGCGCTATGGCTACACCTTC

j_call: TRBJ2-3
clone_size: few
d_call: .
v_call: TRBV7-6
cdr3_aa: CASSLGTDTQYF
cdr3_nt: TGTGCCAGCAGCTTAGGGACAGATACGCAGTATTTT

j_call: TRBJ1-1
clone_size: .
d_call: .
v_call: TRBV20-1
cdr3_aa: CSARILSNAIEAFF
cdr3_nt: TGCAGTGCTAGGATTTTATCAAATGCGATTGAAGCTTTCTTT

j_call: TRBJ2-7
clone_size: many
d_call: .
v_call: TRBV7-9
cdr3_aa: CASSLADSLSYEQYF
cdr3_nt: TGTGCCAGCAGCTTAGCGGACAGCCTTTCCTACGAGCAGTACTTC

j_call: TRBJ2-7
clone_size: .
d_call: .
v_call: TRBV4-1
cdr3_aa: CASSHLLGRDKSYEHYF
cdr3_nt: TGCGCCAGCAGCCACCTGCTCGGACGGGACAAATCCTACGAGCATTACTTC

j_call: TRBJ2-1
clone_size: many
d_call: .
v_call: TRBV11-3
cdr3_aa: CASSLNNEQFF
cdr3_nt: TGTGCCAGCAGCTTAAACAATGAGCAGTTCTTC

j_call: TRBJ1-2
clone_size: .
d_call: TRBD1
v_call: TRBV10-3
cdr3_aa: CAISERTGASYGYTF
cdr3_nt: TGTGCCATCAGTGAAAGGACAGGTGCCTCCTATGGCTACACCTTC

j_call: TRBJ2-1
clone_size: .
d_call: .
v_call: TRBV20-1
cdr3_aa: CSASRFAEQFF
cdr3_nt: TGCAGTGCTAGCCGGTTCGCTGAGCAGTTCTTC

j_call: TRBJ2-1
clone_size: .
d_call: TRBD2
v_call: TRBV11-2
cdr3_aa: CASSTGLAGGPYNEQFF
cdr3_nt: TGTGCCAGCAGCACCGGACTAGCGGGAGGGCCATACAATGAGCAGTTCTTC

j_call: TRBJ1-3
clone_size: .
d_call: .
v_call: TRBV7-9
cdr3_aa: CASSWGPTSNF
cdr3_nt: TGTGCCAGCAGCTGGGGACCGACCTCTAATTTT

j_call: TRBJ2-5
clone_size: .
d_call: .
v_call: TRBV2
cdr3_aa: CASWTTQETQYF
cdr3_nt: TGTGCCAGCTGGACTACCCAAGAGACCCAGTACTTC

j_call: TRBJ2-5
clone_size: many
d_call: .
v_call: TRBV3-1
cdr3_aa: CASSQGVGMGLETQYF
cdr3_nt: TGTGCCAGCAGCCAAGGGGTGGGGATGGGGTTAGAGACCCAGTACTTC

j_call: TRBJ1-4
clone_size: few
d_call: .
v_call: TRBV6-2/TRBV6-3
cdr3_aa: CASSGREKLFF
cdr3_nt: TGTGCCAGCAGTGGACGTGAAAAACTGTTTTTT

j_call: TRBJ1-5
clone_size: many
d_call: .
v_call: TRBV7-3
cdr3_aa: CASSSRGGNQPQHF
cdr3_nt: TGTGCCAGCAGCTCGAGGGGCGGCAATCAGCCCCAGCATTTT

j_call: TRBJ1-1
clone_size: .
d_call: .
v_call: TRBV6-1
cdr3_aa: CASSEAAGEGTEAFF
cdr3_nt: TGTGCCAGCAGTGAAGCGGCAGGGGAGGGCACTGAAGCTTTCTTT

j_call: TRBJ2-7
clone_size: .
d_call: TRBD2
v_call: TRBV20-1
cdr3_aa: CSARDSGRGHEQYF
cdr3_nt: TGCAGTGCTAGGGATAGCGGGAGAGGCCACGAGCAGTACTTC

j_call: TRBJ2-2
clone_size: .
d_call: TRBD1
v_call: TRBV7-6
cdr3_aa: CASSLVTGDVTGELFF
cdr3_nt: TGTGCCAGCAGCTTAGTCACAGGGGATGTGACCGGGGAGCTGTTTTTT

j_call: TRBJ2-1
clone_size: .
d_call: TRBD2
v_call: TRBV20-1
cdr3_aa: CSARDLASGGSMYEQFF
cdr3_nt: TGCAGTGCTAGAGATCTTGCTAGCGGAGGTAGTATGTATGAGCAGTTCTTC

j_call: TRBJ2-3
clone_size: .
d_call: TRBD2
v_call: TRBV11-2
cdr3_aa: CASSPPGLASTDTQYF
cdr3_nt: TGTGCCAGCAGCCCCCCGGGACTAGCAAGCACAGATACGCAGTATTTT

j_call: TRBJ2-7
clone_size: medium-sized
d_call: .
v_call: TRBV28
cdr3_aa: CASSLIPPQYEQYF
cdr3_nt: TGTGCCAGCAGCCTGATCCCGCCCCAGTACGAGCAGTACTTC

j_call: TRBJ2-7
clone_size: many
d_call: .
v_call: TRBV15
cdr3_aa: CATSRTRQSEQYF
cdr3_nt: TGTGCCACCAGCAGAACCCGACAGAGCGAGCAGTACTTC

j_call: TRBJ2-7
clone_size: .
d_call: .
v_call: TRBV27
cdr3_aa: CASSLFGRGRSSGEQYF
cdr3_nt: TGTGCCAGCAGCTTATTCGGTCGGGGGCGATCTTCTGGAGAGCAGTACTTC

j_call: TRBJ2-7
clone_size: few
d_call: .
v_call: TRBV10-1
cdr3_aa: CASSAGRQGFEQYF
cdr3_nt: TGCGCCAGCAGCGCCGGTCGACAAGGATTCGAGCAGTACTTC

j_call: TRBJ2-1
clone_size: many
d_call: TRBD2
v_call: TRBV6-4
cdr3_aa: CASSDSASGSHEQFF
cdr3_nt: TGTGCCAGCAGTGACTCGGCTAGCGGGAGCCATGAGCAGTTCTTC

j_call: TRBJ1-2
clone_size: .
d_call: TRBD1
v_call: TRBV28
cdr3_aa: CASSLLGGTGGGKGYTF
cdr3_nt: TGTGCCAGCAGCCTATTGGGGGGGACAGGGGGCGGTAAGGGCTACACCTTC

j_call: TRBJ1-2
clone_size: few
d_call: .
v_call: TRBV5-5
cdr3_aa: CASSRRTEDYGYTF
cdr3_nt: TGTGCCAGCAGTCGTAGGACAGAAGACTATGGCTACACCTTC

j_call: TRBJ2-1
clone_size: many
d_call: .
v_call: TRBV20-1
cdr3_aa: CSASGLDSYNEQFF
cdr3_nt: TGCAGTGCTAGCGGGCTTGACTCCTACAATGAGCAGTTCTTC

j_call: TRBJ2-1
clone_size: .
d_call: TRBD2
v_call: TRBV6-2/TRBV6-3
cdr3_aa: CASRFTTSGNNEQFF
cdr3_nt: TGTGCCAGCCGATTCACGACTAGCGGAAACAATGAGCAGTTCTTC

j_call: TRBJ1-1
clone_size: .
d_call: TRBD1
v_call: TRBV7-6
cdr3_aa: CASSLDRRRAFF
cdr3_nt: TGTGCCAGCAGCTTGGACAGGAGGAGGGCTTTCTTT

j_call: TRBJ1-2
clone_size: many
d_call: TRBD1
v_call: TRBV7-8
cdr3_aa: CASSFRQGASGYTF
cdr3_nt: TGTGCCAGCAGCTTTAGACAGGGGGCGTCAGGCTACACCTTC

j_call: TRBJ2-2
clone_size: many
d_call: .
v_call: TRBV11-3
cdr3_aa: CASSYLNGELFF
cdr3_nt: TGTGCCAGCAGCTATCTGAACGGGGAGCTGTTTTTT

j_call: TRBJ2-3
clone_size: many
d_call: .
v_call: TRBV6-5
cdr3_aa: CASSYSGDTQYF
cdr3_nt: TGTGCCAGCAGTTACTCCGGGGATACGCAGTATTTT

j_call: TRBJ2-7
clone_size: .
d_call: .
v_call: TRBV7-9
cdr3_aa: CASSDDRKVYEQYF
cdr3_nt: TGTGCCAGCAGCGATGACAGGAAGGTCTACGAGCAGTACTTC

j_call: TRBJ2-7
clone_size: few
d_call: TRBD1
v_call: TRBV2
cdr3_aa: CASKETGTGAYEQYF
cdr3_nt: TGTGCCAGCAAGGAGACAGGGACAGGGGCCTACGAGCAGTACTTC

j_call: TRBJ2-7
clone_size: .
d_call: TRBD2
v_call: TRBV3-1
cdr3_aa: CASSHGTSGDEQYF
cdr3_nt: TGTGCCAGCAGCCATGGGACTAGCGGAGACGAGCAGTACTTC

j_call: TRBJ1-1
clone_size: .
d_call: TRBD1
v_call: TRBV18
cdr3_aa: CASSPRGMTGTEAFF
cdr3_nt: TGTGCCAGCTCACCAAGGGGGATGACAGGGACTGAAGCTTTCTTT

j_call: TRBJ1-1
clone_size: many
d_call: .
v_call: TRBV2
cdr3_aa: CASREDRLNTEAFF
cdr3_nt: TGTGCCAGCAGAGAAGACCGGCTGAACACTGAAGCTTTCTTT

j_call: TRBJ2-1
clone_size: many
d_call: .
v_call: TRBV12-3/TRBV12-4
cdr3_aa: CASSPGHPNEQFF
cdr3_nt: TGTGCCAGCAGTCCGGGACACCCCAATGAGCAGTTCTTC

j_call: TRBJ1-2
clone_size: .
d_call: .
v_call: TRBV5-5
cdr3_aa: CASSLDRASNYGYTF
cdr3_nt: TGTGCCAGCAGCTTGGACCGGGCGAGTAACTATGGCTACACCTTC

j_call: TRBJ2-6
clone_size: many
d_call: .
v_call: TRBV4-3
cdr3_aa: CASSNTVRGANVLTF
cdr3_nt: TGCGCCAGCAGCAATACTGTGCGAGGGGCCAACGTCCTGACTTTC

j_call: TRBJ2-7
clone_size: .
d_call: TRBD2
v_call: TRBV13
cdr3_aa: CASSLAGTSGRAVWRSYEQYF
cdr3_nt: TGTGCCAGCAGCTTAGCTGGGACTAGCGGGAGGGCCGTTTGGCGGTCCTACGAGCAGTACTTC